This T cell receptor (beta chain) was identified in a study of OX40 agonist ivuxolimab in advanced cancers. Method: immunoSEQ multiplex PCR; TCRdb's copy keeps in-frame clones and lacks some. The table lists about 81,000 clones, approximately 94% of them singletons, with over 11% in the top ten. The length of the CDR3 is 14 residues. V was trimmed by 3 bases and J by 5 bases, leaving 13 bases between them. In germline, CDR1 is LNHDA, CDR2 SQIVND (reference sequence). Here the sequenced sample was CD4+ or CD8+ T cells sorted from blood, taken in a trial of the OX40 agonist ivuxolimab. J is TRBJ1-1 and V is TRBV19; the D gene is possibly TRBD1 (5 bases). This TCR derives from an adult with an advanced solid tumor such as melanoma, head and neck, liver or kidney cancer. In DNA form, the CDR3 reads TGTGCCAGTAGTATCGGTGGCGGGGGTACTGAAGCTTTCTTT. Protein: CASSIGGGGTEAFF.